Listed below are T cell receptor beta chains from one sample, sequenced in a study of CXCR3-negative and CXCR3-positive naive CD8 T cells. Each CDR3 protein gets one entry in TCRdb, which reprocessed the 5' RACE reads and gives no DNA. The table lists 6,000 to 8,500 distinct CDR3 sequences. Sequencing used naive CXCR3- CD8+ T cells from blood. The origin of the receptors is a human donor in good health. Some clones in this sample may be carry-over from other donors' samples. Each CDR3 is given with its conserved first and last residue. Not all rows give a size; the values are once, few, many and, for expanded clones, a class.

clone size | CDR3 length | J gene | V gene | CDR3 protein
- | 15 | TRBJ2-7 | TRBV12-3/TRBV12-4 | CASSLSDKLVYEQYF
- | 14 | TRBJ1-2 | TRBV5-1 | CASSFSSDSYGYTF
- | 14 | TRBJ2-3 | TRBV5-1 | CASSFGQGQDTQYF
medium-sized | 13 | TRBJ2-7 | TRBV28 | CASSSNPLGEQYF
- | 15 | TRBJ1-2 | TRBV6-5 | CASSPSRVEGYGYTF
- | 16 | TRBJ2-7 | TRBV7-8 | CASSFRTGQLSYEQYF
- | 13 | TRBJ1-2 | TRBV29-1 | CSVPEKGPYGYTF
- | 15 | TRBJ2-1 | TRBV12-3/TRBV12-4 | CASSLRGSSYNEQFF
medium-sized | 12 | TRBJ2-7 | TRBV29-1 | CSVAMADYEQYF
- | 16 | TRBJ2-3 | TRBV7-3 | CASSPSSGRGTDTQYF
- | 13 | TRBJ2-3 | TRBV6-6 | CASNDGSTDTQYF
- | 13 | TRBJ1-2 | TRBV14 | CASSQERTYGYTF
- | 18 | TRBJ2-1 | TRBV7-9 | CASSIYGGLAGNYNEQFF
medium-sized | 13 | TRBJ1-5 | TRBV10-3 | CATKGDGMQPQHF
- | 11 | TRBJ1-2 | TRBV3-1 | CASTGTYGYTF
medium-sized | 13 | TRBJ2-7 | TRBV29-1 | CSVLGQYSYEQYF
- | 12 | TRBJ1-1 | TRBV5-1 | CASSLTGGEAFF
- | 12 | TRBJ1-2 | TRBV29-1 | CSGLTGALGYTF
medium-sized | 13 | TRBJ1-1 | TRBV11-2 | CASRGGGATEAFF
- | 12 | TRBJ2-7 | TRBV28 | CASSWQEYEQYF
medium-sized | 11 | TRBJ2-1 | TRBV29-1 | CSVDRQNEQFF
- | 13 | TRBJ2-2 | TRBV11-3 | CASSPQGTGELFF
- | 17 | TRBJ2-3 | TRBV11-3 | CASSQPRGQADTDTQYF
- | 12 | TRBJ1-1 | TRBV7-2 | CASSFLGAEAFF
medium-sized | 15 | TRBJ2-1 | TRBV29-1 | CSVDGGTSSYNEQFF
medium-sized | 16 | TRBJ2-1 | TRBV6-5 | CASSYSVWGSYNEQFF
medium-sized | 13 | TRBJ1-2 | TRBV29-1 | CSLTQGADYGYTF
- | 14 | TRBJ2-1 | TRBV6-1 | CASIDRGAFNEQFF
- | 15 | TRBJ2-4 | TRBV4-1 | CASSQEELAGNIQYF
medium-sized | 14 | TRBJ2-5 | TRBV29-1 | CSVRDISHGETQYF
- | 18 | TRBJ2-1 | TRBV29-1 | CSVIGLAGVPSTYNEQFF
- | 13 | TRBJ1-2 | TRBV29-1 | CSVPSDQNYGYTF
- | 13 | TRBJ1-1 | TRBV12-3/TRBV12-4 | CASSLTGSTEAFF
medium-sized | 11 | TRBJ2-7 | TRBV29-1 | CSVEDSYEQYF
- | 15 | TRBJ2-5 | TRBV20-1 | CSAREQGGTQETQYF
- | 15 | TRBJ2-7 | TRBV10-1 | CASREGLAGDYEQYF
- | 15 | TRBJ2-5 | TRBV29-1 | CSVEGWAAGSETQYF
- | 11 | TRBJ1-2 | TRBV25-1 | CASSDPDGYTF
- | 16 | TRBJ2-5 | TRBV29-1 | CSVYGDRGSIQETQYF
medium-sized | 12 | TRBJ1-5 | TRBV25-1 | CASSSLNQPQHF
- | 17 | TRBJ2-3 | TRBV29-1 | CSVERGERGTSTDTQYF
medium-sized | 13 | TRBJ2-7 | TRBV7-9 | CASSRDKTYEQYF
medium-sized | 14 | TRBJ2-7 | TRBV29-1 | CSVDASGSVYEQYF
medium-sized | 13 | TRBJ2-7 | TRBV27 | CASRPWEGDEQYF
medium-sized | 15 | TRBJ2-5 | TRBV2 | CASHPEAGLQETQYF
medium-sized | 12 | TRBJ2-5 | TRBV5-5 | CASSLTGETQYF
- | 13 | TRBJ2-5 | TRBV29-1 | CIIVALGSYEQYF
- | 16 | TRBJ2-3 | TRBV29-1 | CSVAGTGEEGTDTQYF
- | 13 | TRBJ2-5 | TRBV29-1 | CSVVGQGQETQYF
- | 13 | TRBJ2-1 | TRBV29-1 | CSVEVGSYNEQFF
- | 16 | TRBJ2-3 | TRBV29-1 | CSVEPTSGRYTDTQYF
- | 16 | TRBJ1-1 | TRBV5-5 | CASSFLMTGGNTEAFF
- | 13 | TRBJ2-3 | TRBV28 | CASSLVEGDTQYF
- | 12 | TRBJ2-7 | TRBV29-1 | CSVQEGGYEQYF
medium-sized | 15 | TRBJ2-1 | TRBV28 | CASSLTSERFNEQFF
- | 15 | TRBJ2-6 | TRBV11-2 | CASGRGPSGANVLTF
medium-sized | 17 | TRBJ2-4 | TRBV6-5 | CASSYLGLLLAKNIQYF
- | 14 | TRBJ2-2 | TRBV29-1 | CSVDATGEGGELFF
- | 14 | TRBJ2-7 | TRBV10-3 | CAISDGGPIYEQYF
- | 17 | TRBJ2-7 | TRBV5-1 | CASSPYGPGDSSYEQYF